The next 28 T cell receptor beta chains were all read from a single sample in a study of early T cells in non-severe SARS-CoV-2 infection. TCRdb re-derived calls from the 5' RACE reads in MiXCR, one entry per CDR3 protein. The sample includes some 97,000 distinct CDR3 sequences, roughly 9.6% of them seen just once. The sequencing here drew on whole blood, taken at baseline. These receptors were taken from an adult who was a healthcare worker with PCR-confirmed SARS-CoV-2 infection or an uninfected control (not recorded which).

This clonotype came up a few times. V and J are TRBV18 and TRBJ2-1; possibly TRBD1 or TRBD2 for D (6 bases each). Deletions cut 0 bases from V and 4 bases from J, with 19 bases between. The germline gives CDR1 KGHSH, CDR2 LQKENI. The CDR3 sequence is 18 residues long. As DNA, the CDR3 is TGTGCCAGCTCACCACCTAGGGGGACTGTCCAAGAATACAATGAGCAGTTCTTC. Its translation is CASSPPRGTVQEYNEQFF.

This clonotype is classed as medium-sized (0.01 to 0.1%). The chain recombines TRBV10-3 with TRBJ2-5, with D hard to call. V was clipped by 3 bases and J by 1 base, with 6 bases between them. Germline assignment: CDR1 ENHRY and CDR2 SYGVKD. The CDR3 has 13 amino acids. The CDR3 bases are TGTGCCATCAGTGACAGTTCCCAAGAGACCCAGTACTTC. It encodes CAISDSSQETQYF.

The CDR3 loop is CATSDQKRELQETQYF. CDR3 bases: TGTGCCACCAGTGATCAAAAGCGGGAGCTGCAAGAGACCCAGTACTTC. The rearrangement uses TRBV24-1 and TRBJ2-5, with 8 bases that match TRBD2. V trimming: 3 bases; J trimming: 2 bases; junction bases outside the gene matches: 7. Germline V gene sequence: CDR1 KGHDR, CDR2 SFDVKD. The CDR3 spans 16 residues.

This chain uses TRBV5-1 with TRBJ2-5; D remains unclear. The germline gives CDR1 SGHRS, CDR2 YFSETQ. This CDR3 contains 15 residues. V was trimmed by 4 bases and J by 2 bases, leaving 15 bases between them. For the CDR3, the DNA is TGCGCCAGCAGCCCCCCGGACGTTGAGCAAGAGACCCAGTACTTC. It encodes CASSPPDVEQETQYF.

This CDR3 is CASSYGTSAYEQYF. The CDR3 region has the DNA TGTGCCAGCAGTTACGGGACTAGCGCATACGAGCAGTACTTC. The chain employs TRBV12-3 or TRBV12-4 and TRBJ2-7; TRBD2 agrees at 10 bases. This CDR3 is built from 14 residues. V shed 4 bases and J 4 bases; nucleotides not matched to a gene: 4.

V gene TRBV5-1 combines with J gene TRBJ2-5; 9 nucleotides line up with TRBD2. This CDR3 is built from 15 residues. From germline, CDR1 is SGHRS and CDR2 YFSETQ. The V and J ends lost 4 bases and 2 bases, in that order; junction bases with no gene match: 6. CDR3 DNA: TGCGCCAGCAGCATCTCTAGCGGGACTCAAGAGACCCAGTACTTC. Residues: CASSISSGTQETQYF.

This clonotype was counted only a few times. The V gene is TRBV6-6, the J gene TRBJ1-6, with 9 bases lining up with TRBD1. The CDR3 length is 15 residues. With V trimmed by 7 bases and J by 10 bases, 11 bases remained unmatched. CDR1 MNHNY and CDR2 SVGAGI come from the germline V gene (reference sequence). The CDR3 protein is CASTLGGTGYSPLHF. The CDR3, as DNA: TGTGCCAGCACCCTAGGGGGGACAGGGTACTCACCCCTCCACTTT.

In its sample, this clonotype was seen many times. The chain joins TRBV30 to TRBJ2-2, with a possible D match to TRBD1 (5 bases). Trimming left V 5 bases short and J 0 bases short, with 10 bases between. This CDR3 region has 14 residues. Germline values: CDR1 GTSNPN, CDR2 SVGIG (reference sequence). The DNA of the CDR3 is TGTGCCTGGGTGGACACAACGAACACCGGGGAGCTGTTTTTT. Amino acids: CAWVDTTNTGELFF. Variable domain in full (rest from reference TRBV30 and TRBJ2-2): SQTIHQWPATLVQPVGSPLSLECTVEGTSNPNLYWYRQAAGRGLQLLFYSVGIGQISSEVPQNLSASRPQDRQFILSSKKLLLSDSGFYLCAWVDTTNTGELFFGEGSRLTVL.

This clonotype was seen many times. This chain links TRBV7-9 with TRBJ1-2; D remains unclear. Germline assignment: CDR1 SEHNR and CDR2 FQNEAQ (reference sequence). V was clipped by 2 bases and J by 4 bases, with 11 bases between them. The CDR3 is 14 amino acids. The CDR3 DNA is TGTGCCAGCAGCTTAATGGACGGTCCCTATGGCTACACCTTC. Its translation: CASSLMDGPYGYTF.

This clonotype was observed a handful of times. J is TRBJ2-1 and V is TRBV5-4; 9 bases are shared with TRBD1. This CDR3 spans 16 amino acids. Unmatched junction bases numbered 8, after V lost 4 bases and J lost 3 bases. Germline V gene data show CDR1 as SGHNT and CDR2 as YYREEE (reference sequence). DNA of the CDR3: TGTGCCAGCAGCCTCAAGCCGGGACAGGGCTACAATGAGCAGTTCTTC. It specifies CASSLKPGQGYNEQFF.

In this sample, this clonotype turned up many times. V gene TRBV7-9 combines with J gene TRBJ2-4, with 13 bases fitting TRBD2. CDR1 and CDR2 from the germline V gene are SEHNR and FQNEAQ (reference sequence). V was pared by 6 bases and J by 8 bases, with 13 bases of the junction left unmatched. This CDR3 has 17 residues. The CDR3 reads CASSQFGLAGALDIQYF. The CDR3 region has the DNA TGTGCCAGCAGTCAATTCGGACTAGCGGGGGCGTTGGACATTCAGTACTTC.

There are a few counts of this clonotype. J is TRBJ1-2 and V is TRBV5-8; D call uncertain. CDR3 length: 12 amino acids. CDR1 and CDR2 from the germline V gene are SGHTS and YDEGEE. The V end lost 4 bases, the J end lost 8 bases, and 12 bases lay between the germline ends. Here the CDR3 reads CASSTRFYGYTF. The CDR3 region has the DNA TGTGCCAGCAGCACCCGATTCTACGGCTACACCTTC.

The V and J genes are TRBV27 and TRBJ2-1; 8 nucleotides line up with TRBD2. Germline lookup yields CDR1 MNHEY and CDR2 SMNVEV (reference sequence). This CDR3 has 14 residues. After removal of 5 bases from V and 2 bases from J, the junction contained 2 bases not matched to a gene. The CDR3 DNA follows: TGTGCCAGCAGTCGGGGGGGGGCCTACAATGAGCAGTTCTTC. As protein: CASSRGGAYNEQFF.

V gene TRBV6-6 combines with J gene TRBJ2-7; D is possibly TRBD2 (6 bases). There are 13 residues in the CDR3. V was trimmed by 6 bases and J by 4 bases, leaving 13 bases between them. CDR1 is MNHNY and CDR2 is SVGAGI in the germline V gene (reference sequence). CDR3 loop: CASSFLGGYEQYF. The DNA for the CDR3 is TGTGCCAGCAGCTTTCTTGGGGGGTACGAGCAGTACTTC.

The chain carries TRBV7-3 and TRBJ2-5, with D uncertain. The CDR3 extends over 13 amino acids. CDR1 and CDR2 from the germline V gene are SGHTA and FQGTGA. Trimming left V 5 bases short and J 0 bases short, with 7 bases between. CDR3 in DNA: TGTGCCAGCAGCCAAGGACACCAAGAGACCCAGTACTTC. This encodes CASSQGHQETQYF.

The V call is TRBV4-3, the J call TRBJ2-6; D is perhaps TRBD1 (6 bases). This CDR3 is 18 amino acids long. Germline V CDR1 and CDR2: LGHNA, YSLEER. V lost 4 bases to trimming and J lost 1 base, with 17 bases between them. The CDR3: CASSPVQGRSSGANVLTF. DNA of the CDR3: TGCGCCAGCAGCCCCGTACAGGGACGGAGTTCTGGGGCCAACGTCCTGACTTTC.

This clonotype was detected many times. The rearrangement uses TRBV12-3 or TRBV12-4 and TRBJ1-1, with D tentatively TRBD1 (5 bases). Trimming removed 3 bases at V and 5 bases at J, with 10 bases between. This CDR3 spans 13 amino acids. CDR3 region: CASSFGAGTEAFF. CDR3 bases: TGTGCCAGCAGTTTCGGGGCTGGGACTGAAGCTTTCTTT.

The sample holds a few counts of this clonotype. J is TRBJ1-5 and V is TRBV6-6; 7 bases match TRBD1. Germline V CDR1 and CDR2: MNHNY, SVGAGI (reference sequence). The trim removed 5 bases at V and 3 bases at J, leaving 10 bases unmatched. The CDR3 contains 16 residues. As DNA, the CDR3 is TGTGCCAGCAGTCCGGTAGACAGGGACGTCAATCAGCCCCAGCATTTT. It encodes CASSPVDRDVNQPQHF.

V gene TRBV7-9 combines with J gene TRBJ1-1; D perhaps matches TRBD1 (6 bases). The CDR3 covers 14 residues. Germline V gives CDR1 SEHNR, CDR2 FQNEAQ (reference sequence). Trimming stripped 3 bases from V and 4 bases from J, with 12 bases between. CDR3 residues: CASSFEGGITEAFF. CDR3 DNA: TGTGCCAGCAGCTTCGAGGGGGGGATCACTGAAGCTTTCTTT.

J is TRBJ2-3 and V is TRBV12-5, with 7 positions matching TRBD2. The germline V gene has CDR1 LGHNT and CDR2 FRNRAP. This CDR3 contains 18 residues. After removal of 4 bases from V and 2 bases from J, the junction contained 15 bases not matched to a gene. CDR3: CASGWTLSTSSPTDTQYF. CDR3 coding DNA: TGTGCTAGTGGTTGGACCCTCTCGACTAGCTCCCCCACAGATACGCAGTATTTT.

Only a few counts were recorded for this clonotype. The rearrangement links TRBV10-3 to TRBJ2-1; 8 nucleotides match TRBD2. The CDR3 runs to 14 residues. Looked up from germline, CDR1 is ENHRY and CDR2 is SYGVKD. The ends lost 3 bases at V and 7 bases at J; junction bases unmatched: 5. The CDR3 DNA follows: TGTGCCATCAGTGATCCTAGCGGGCTAAATGAGCAGTTCTTC. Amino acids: CAISDPSGLNEQFF.

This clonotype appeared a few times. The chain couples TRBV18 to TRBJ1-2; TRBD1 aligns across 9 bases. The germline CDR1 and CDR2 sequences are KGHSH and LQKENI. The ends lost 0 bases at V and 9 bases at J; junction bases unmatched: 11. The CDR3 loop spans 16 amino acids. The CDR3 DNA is TGTGCCAGCTCACCACCTGGGACAGGGTACGATCGAAGCTACACCTTC. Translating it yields CASSPPGTGYDRSYTF.

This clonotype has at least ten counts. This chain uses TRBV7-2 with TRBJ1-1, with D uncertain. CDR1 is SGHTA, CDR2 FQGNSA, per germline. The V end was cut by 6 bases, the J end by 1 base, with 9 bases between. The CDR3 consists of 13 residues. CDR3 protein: CASRPTQNTEAFF. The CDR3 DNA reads TGTGCCAGCAGACCAACCCAGAACACTGAAGCTTTCTTT.

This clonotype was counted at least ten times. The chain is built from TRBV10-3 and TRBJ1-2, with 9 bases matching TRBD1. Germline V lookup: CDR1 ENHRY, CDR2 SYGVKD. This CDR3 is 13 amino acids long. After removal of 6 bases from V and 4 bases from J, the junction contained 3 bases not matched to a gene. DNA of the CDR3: TGTGCCATCAGCGGGGACAGGGCCTATGGCTACACCTTC. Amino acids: CAISGDRAYGYTF.

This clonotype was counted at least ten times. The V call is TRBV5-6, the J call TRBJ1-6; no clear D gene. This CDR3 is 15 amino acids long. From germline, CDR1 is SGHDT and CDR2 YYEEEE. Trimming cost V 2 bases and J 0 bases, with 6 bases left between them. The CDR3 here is CASSFLSSYNSPLHF. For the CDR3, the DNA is TGTGCCAGCAGCTTCCTCAGCTCCTATAATTCACCCCTCCACTTT.

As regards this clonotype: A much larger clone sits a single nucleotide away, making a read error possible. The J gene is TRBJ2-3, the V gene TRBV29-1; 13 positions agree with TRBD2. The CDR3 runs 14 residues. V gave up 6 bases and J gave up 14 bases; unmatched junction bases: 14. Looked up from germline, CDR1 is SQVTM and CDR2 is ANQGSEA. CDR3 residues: CSVGLAGDPSRPYF. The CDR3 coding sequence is TGCAGCGTCGGACTAGCGGGAGACCCTTCCCGACCGTATTTT.

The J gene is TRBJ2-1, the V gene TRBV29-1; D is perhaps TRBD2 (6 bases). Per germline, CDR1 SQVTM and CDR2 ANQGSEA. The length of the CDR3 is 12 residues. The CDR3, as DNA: TGCACCGGGATCGGGGGTAACAATGAGCAGTTCTTC. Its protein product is CTGIGGNNEQFF.

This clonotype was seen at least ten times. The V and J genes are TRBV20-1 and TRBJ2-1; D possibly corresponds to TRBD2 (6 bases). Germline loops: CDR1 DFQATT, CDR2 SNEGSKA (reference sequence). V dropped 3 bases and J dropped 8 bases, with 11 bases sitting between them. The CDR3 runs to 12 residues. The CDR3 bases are TGCAGTGCTAGCCTAGCGCGCGATGAGCAGTTCTTC. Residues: CSASLARDEQFF.